The sequence of this TCR beta chain was determined in a study of cytomegalovirus exposure and HLA in healthy donors. Background on the study: A prior analysis found fewer than 120 million unique TCR beta sequences from 150 million to 200 million T cells. The study's findings and limits: Roughly uniform sequencing depth across donors was assumed, possibly incorrectly. In a later analysis, specific HLA alleles were associated with 15,000 to 20,000 TCR beta sequences at a 0.05 false discovery rate.

Primers included in the PCR were 60 Vbeta and 13 Jbeta primers. Measured with immunoSEQ multiplex PCR; TCRdb has only the in-frame clones, and not every one. Recorded here are about 130,000 clones; the top ten clones represent approximately 1.8%. Healthy bone marrow donors formed the donor group. The V gene end was trimmed by 6 bases and the J gene end by 4 bases; junction bases not matched to a gene: 14. Germline values: CDR1 SQVTM, CDR2 ANQGSEA. This CDR3 comprises 15 residues. To note about this clone: Its antigen is unidentified.

The receptor was derived from a man between 18 and 29 years old in good health and CMV-seronegative. Sequenced input: PBMCs. This sequence joins TRBV29-1 and TRBJ1-2; 7 bases align to TRBD1. CDR3 nucleotide sequence: TGCAGCGTCCGGGACAGTCAAGCCCCCCCCTATGGCTACACCTTC. This codes for CSVRDSQAPPYGYTF.